A single T cell receptor beta chain is shown here with its context. This specimen comes from a study of blood T cell repertoires in COVID-19. The germline V gene encodes CDR1 MNHNS and CDR2 SASEGT. Trimming at V came to 1 base and at J to 6 bases, leaving 1 base not matched to a gene. CDR3 length: 15 residues. Data came from immunoSEQ multiplex PCR; TCRdb stores just in-frame clones and leaves some out. Of 200,000 to 250,000 clones listed, around nine tenths are singletons. Sequenced: peripheral blood. This receptor was identified in a man between 25 and 39 years old with COVID-19, enrolled during active disease. The J gene is TRBJ2-1, the V gene TRBV6-1; 12 bases are a match to TRBD2. In DNA, the CDR3 is TGTGCCAGCAGTGAAGGACTAGCGGGGGTCAATGAGCAGTTCTTC. It codes for CASSEGLAGVNEQFF.